The 28 T cell receptor beta chains below come from one sample, sequenced in a study of cytomegalovirus exposure and HLA in healthy donors. Use of 60 Vbeta and 13 Jbeta primers characterized the PCR. Repertoires were generated with immunoSEQ multiplex PCR, while TCRdb's copy carries only in-frame clones and drops some. The sample carries 200,000 to 300,000 clones, 81% recorded once. Sequencing was performed on PBMCs. These receptors came from a woman aged 55 to 70 in good health and CMV-seropositive.

This clone was seen more than once but under ten times. The chain has TRBV9 and TRBJ1-5; D not certain. Germline V gene data show CDR1 as SGDLS and CDR2 as YYNGEE. V was cut by 0 bases and J by 5 bases, with 9 bases left in between. CDR3 length: 14 residues. In DNA, the CDR3 is TGTGCCAGCAGCGTAGGAACTGTTCATCAGCCCCAGCATTTT. Translation gives CASSVGTVHQPQHF.

The table lists this clone with a few counts. The chain employs TRBV19 and TRBJ1-3, with a tentative D call TRBD1 (5 bases). The CDR3 sequence is 14 residues long. V dropped 3 bases and J dropped 1 base, with 7 bases sitting between them. CDR1 is LNHDA, CDR2 SQIVND, per germline (reference sequence). The DNA for the CDR3 is TGTGCCAGTAGTATCTCAGGGTCTGGAAACACCATATATTTT. As protein: CASSISGSGNTIYF.

The chain carries TRBV5-1 and TRBJ1-2; 9 bases line up with TRBD1. Germline trimming cut 0 bases from V and 5 bases from J; bases unmatched to any gene: 8. The germline V gene encodes CDR1 SGHRS and CDR2 YFSETQ. This CDR3 comprises 16 residues. In nucleotides, the CDR3 is TGCGCCAGCAGCTTGGCAACAGGGGGCAGACCTTATGGCTACACCTTC. This encodes CASSLATGGRPYGYTF.

This clone appeared a few times. The chain links TRBV6-5 to TRBJ1-3; tentative D call: TRBD1 (5 bases). The V gene lost 5 bases and the J gene lost 4 bases, with 12 bases spanning the gap. The CDR3 runs 14 residues. Germline-derived CDR1 and CDR2 are MNHEY and SVGAGI. DNA for the CDR3: TGTGCCAGCAGTCCCACCCAGGGAGGAAACACCATATATTTT. Its translation is CASSPTQGGNTIYF.

The V call is TRBV7-2, the J call TRBJ2-3; possible D gene TRBD2, 6 bases. Trimming removed 5 bases from V and 0 bases from J, with 15 bases in between. This CDR3 has 16 amino acids. CDR1 and CDR2 (germline): SGHTA, FQGNSA. The CDR3 sequence is CASSTSSVRSTDTQYF. In nucleotides, the CDR3 is TGTGCCAGCAGCACATCTAGCGTTCGTAGCACAGATACGCAGTATTTT.

The chain couples TRBV2 to TRBJ1-1; no clear D gene. CDR1 and CDR2 from the germline V gene are SNHLY and FYNNEI. Trimming removed 7 bases from V and 7 bases from J, with 13 bases in between. CDR3 length equals 12 residues. This CDR3 reads CASNWGSGEAFF. CDR3 DNA sequence: TGTGCCAGCAACTGGGGAAGCGGTGAAGCTTTCTTT.

The V gene is TRBV2, the J gene TRBJ1-2, with 8 bases that match TRBD1. Germline trimming cut 8 bases from V and 6 bases from J; bases unmatched to any gene: 5. The CDR3 contains 12 residues. Per the germline V gene, CDR1 is SNHLY and CDR2 is FYNNEI. CDR3 amino acids: CASHQGADGYTF. The CDR3 DNA reads TGTGCCAGCCACCAGGGGGCAGATGGCTACACCTTC.

The V and J genes are TRBV28 and TRBJ1-2; 7 bases match TRBD1. The ends lost 5 bases at V and 8 bases at J; junction bases unmatched: 8. In germline, CDR1 is MDHEN, CDR2 SYDVKM. CDR3 length: 13 amino acids. CDR3 in amino acids: CASSTTDREGYTF. The CDR3 nucleotides read TGTGCCAGCAGTACTACAGACAGGGAAGGCTACACCTTC.

The chain links TRBV19 to TRBJ2-4, with TRBD2 matching 7 bases. The trim removed 6 bases at V and 0 bases at J, leaving 5 bases unmatched. Germline CDR1 reads LNHDA; CDR2 reads SQIVND (reference sequence). This CDR3 is 15 amino acids long. The chain's CDR3 is CASRPIAGAKNIQYF. DNA of the CDR3: TGTGCCAGTAGGCCTATAGCGGGAGCCAAAAACATTCAGTACTTC.

This rearrangement joins TRBV1 to TRBJ1-2; the table assigns TRBD1, which was not confirmed against the DNA. TRBV1 is noted as a pseudogene. The CDR3 spans 12 residues. CDR3 amino acids: CTSSVPWGGYTF. In nucleotides, the CDR3 is TGCACCAGCAGCGTCCCATGGGGCGGCTACACCTTC.

The gene calls are TRBV7-9 and TRBJ2-7; the match to TRBD2 covers 7 bases. Germline CDR1 is SEHNR and CDR2 is FQNEAQ (reference sequence). The CDR3 length is 13 residues. The trim removed 4 bases at V and 1 base at J, leaving 1 base unmatched. CDR3 protein: CASSSGGSYEQYF. As DNA, the CDR3 is TGTGCCAGCAGCTCCGGGGGGTCCTACGAGCAGTACTTC.

A single count supports this clone. The sample carries other DNA sequences with the same CDR3. The V gene is TRBV9, the J gene TRBJ1-2; 8 bases map to TRBD1. The CDR3 covers 14 residues. Germline V gene lookup returns CDR1 SGDLS and CDR2 YYNGEE. Trimming at V came to 3 bases and at J to 4 bases, leaving 5 bases not matched to a gene. The chain's CDR3 is CASSAGQGSYGYTF. CDR3 bases: TGTGCCAGCAGCGCCGGACAGGGATCCTATGGCTACACCTTC. Full variable domain (rest looked up from reference TRBV9 and TRBJ1-2): DSGVTQTPKHLITATGQRVTLRCSPRSGDLSVYWYQQSLDQGLQFLIQYYNGEERAKGNILERFSAQQFPDLHSELNLSSLELGDSALYFCASSAGQGSYGYTFGSGTRLTVV.

The J gene is TRBJ1-2, the V gene TRBV6-5, with 7 bases that match TRBD1. CDR1 MNHEY and CDR2 SVGAGI come from the germline V gene. This CDR3 comprises 13 residues. V trimming: 5 bases; J trimming: 4 bases; junction bases outside the gene matches: 4. In nucleotides, the CDR3 is TGTGCCAGCAGTCGGGACAGTCCCTATGGCTACACCTTC. It is translated as CASSRDSPYGYTF.

The chain combines TRBV19 with TRBJ1-1; tentatively, D is TRBD1 (5 bases). V was cut by 3 bases and J by 4 bases, with 24 bases left in between. Looked up from germline, CDR1 is LNHDA and CDR2 is SQIVND (reference sequence). This CDR3 contains 18 residues. CDR3 loop: CASSIRAAGWGLGTEAFF. CDR3 DNA sequence: TGTGCCAGTAGTATTAGGGCGGCAGGGTGGGGACTTGGCACTGAAGCTTTCTTT.

This clone was seen more than once but under ten times. Other DNA sequences of this sample code for an identical CDR3. The chain employs TRBV5-1 and TRBJ1-1; D possibly corresponds to TRBD1 (6 bases). In germline, CDR1 is SGHRS, CDR2 YFSETQ. The CDR3 consists of 14 residues. The V gene lost 4 bases and the J gene lost 2 bases, with 12 bases spanning the gap. The CDR3 spells CASSPGQINTEAFF. The CDR3 DNA follows: TGCGCCAGCAGCCCCGGACAGATTAACACTGAAGCTTTCTTT. The entire variable domain, with the rest obtained from reference TRBV5-1 and TRBJ1-1, is as follows: KAGVTQTPRYLIKTRGQQVTLSCSPISGHRSVSWYQQTPGQGLQFLFEYFSETQRNKGNFPGRFSGRQFSNSRSEMNVSTLELGDSALYLCASSPGQINTEAFFGQGTRLTVV.

V is TRBV7-9 and J is TRBJ2-2; weak D call: TRBD1 (6 bases). The germline V and J ends were trimmed by 1 base and 0 bases, with 9 bases remaining between them. Germline assignment: CDR1 SEHNR and CDR2 FQNEAQ (reference sequence). This CDR3 is built from 16 residues. The CDR3 nucleotides read TGTGCCAGCAGCTTAGGTGGGACAACGAACACCGGGGAGCTGTTTTTT. As protein: CASSLGGTTNTGELFF.

This clone turned up a few times. The J gene is TRBJ1-1, the V gene TRBV18, with D unresolved. The CDR3 runs 15 residues. Germline-derived CDR1 and CDR2 are KGHSH and LQKENI. Between the trimmed V and J ends, which lost 3 bases and 6 bases, there was a span of 17 bases. The CDR3 here is CASSPQVTGGAEAFF. The CDR3 region has the DNA TGTGCCAGCTCACCTCAAGTAACCGGAGGAGCTGAAGCTTTCTTT.

V is TRBV6-6 and J is TRBJ1-2; 8 positions match TRBD1. Germline V gene sequence: CDR1 MNHNY, CDR2 SVGAGI (reference sequence). The CDR3 loop spans 14 amino acids. V was pared by 0 bases and J by 4 bases, with 1 base of the junction left unmatched. DNA of the CDR3: TGTGCCAGCAGTTACTCCGGACAGGGCTATGGCTACACCTTC. This gives the protein CASSYSGQGYGYTF.

The V gene is TRBV5-1, the J gene TRBJ2-5, with 12 bases fitting TRBD2. The CDR3 loop spans 14 amino acids. The germline gives CDR1 SGHRS, CDR2 YFSETQ. The ends lost 4 bases at V and 4 bases at J; junction bases unmatched: 2. CDR3 nucleotide sequence: TGCGCCAGCAGCATGACTAGCGGGGGAGAGACCCAGTACTTC. Translating it yields CASSMTSGGETQYF.

The chain recombines TRBV5-1 with TRBJ1-4; D is possibly TRBD1 (5 bases). Trimming pared 5 bases from V and 8 bases from J, leaving 16 bases between. From germline, CDR1 is SGHRS and CDR2 YFSETQ. This CDR3 contains 14 residues. CDR3 sequence: CASRSGTRGEKLFF. The CDR3 DNA sequence: TGCGCCAGCAGGAGCGGGACTCGTGGGGAAAAACTGTTTTTT.

For the CDR3, the DNA is TGCGCCAGCAGCTCCAACCCACTAGCGGGGGCGCGGTCCTACAATGAGCAGTTCTTC. Translated: CASSSNPLAGARSYNEQFF. V usage is TRBV5-1 and J usage is TRBJ2-1; 11 nucleotides agree with TRBD2. CDR3 length: 19 residues. The germline V gene encodes CDR1 SGHRS and CDR2 YFSETQ. J gave up 1 base and V 3 bases, and 12 bases lay outside the gene matches.

This clone was seen a handful of times. This chain uses TRBV15 with TRBJ2-1; a possible D gene is TRBD1 (5 bases). V was shortened by 0 bases and J by 4 bases, with 16 bases between the two germline ends. The CDR3 consists of 17 residues. Germline CDR1 is LNHNV and CDR2 is YYDKDF (reference sequence). The CDR3 DNA reads TGTGCCACCAGCAGAGATGTGTCGGTACAGGTTTACAATGAGCAGTTCTTC. Its translation is CATSRDVSVQVYNEQFF. Full variable domain (remainder filled in from reference TRBV15 and TRBJ2-1): DAMVIQNPRYQVTQFGKPVTLSCSQTLNHNVMYWYQQKSSQAPKLLFHYYDKDFNNEADTPDNFQSRRPNTSFCFLDIRSPGLGDTAMYLCATSRDVSVQVYNEQFFGPGTRLTVL.

The chain combines TRBV6-1 with TRBJ2-2; 9 bases agree with TRBD1. The CDR3 runs 14 residues. Germline V gene data show CDR1 as MNHNS and CDR2 as SASEGT. Trimming cost V 6 bases and J 1 base; bases outside gene matches: 0. CDR3: CASRGQGNTGELFF. In nucleotides, the CDR3 is TGTGCCAGCAGGGGACAGGGGAACACCGGGGAGCTGTTTTTT.

The chain uses TRBV7-9 and TRBJ2-5; 9 bases line up with TRBD2. V shed 2 bases, J shed 3 bases, and the junction held 4 bases outside the gene matches. The CDR3 covers 15 residues. Germline CDR1 and CDR2: SEHNR and FQNEAQ (reference sequence). CDR3 amino acids: CASSLPASGEETQYF. The CDR3 nucleotides read TGTGCCAGCAGCTTACCGGCTAGCGGGGAAGAGACCCAGTACTTC.

This clone turned up a few times. V is TRBV5-1 and J is TRBJ2-3; TRBD2 aligns across 10 bases. Germline V gene data show CDR1 as SGHRS and CDR2 as YFSETQ. The length of the CDR3 is 16 residues. V trimming: 0 bases; J trimming: 4 bases; junction bases outside the gene matches: 5. The CDR3, as DNA: TGCGCCAGCAGCTTGGCCGGGACTAGCGATCCAGATACGCAGTATTTT. Translated, it gives CASSLAGTSDPDTQYF. Filled out from reference TRBV5-1 and TRBJ2-3, the complete variable domain reads KAGVTQTPRYLIKTRGQQVTLSCSPISGHRSVSWYQQTPGQGLQFLFEYFSETQRNKGNFPGRFSGRQFSNSRSEMNVSTLELGDSALYLCASSLAGTSDPDTQYFGPGTRLTVL.

The chain recombines TRBV2 with TRBJ1-1; D is ambiguous. The CDR3 has 12 amino acids. Looked up from germline, CDR1 is SNHLY and CDR2 is FYNNEI. Trimming removed 10 bases from V and 1 base from J, with 10 bases in between. CDR3 DNA: TGTGCCACTTTCGGAGGGAACACTGAAGCTTTCTTT. It yields the protein CATFGGNTEAFF.

The chain links TRBV5-4 to TRBJ1-1, with D unclear. V shed 3 bases and J shed 4 bases, with 10 bases lying between them. Germline-derived CDR1 and CDR2 are SGHNT and YYREEE (reference sequence). This CDR3 comprises 13 residues. The DNA for the CDR3 is TGTGCCAGCAGCTCGCCCCGGGGCACTGAAGCTTTCTTT. It is translated as CASSSPRGTEAFF. Looking up the rest from reference TRBV5-4 and TRBJ1-1 gives the full variable domain: ETGVTQSPTHLIKTRGQQVTLRCSSQSGHNTVSWYQQALGQGPQFIFQYYREEENGRGNFPPRFSGLQFPNYSSELNVNALELDDSALYLCASSSPRGTEAFFGQGTRLTVV.

The rearrangement links TRBV4-2 to TRBJ2-3; 11 nucleotides agree with TRBD2. Germline-derived CDR1 and CDR2 are LGHNA and YNFKEQ. V was clipped by 1 base and J by 1 base; unmatched bases: 1. The length of the CDR3 is 16 residues. This CDR3 is CASSQGLAGRTDTQYF. CDR3 nucleotides: TGTGCCAGCAGCCAAGGACTAGCGGGACGCACAGATACGCAGTATTTT.